This T cell receptor (beta chain) emerged from a study of identical twins. Template switching (which added a universal primer site) was used, and cDNA carried unique molecular identifiers. TCRdb itself ran the 5' RACE reads through MiXCR, one entry per CDR3 protein. The sample includes fewer than 250,000 distinct CDR3 sequences, roughly 7% of them seen just once. The study's findings and limits: In monozygotic twins, models underestimated the sharing of out-of-frame TCR alpha.

Germline CDR1 MDHEN, CDR2 SYDVKM. The CDR3 covers 15 residues. Trimming shortened V by 3 bases and J by 1 base, and 10 bases separated the two germline ends. This clonotype was counted at least ten times. Its antigen is as yet unknown. This sample was also put to use in a study of yellow fever vaccine responses in identical twins.

The chain has TRBV28 and TRBJ1-5; D remains unclear. Sequenced material: memory (CD45RO+) T cells sorted from blood. The sequence came from a woman between 18 and 29 years old in good health. CDR3 DNA sequence: TGTGCCAGCAGTTTCCACGGGTCAAGCAATCAGCCCCAGCATTTT. Residues: CASSFHGSSNQPQHF.